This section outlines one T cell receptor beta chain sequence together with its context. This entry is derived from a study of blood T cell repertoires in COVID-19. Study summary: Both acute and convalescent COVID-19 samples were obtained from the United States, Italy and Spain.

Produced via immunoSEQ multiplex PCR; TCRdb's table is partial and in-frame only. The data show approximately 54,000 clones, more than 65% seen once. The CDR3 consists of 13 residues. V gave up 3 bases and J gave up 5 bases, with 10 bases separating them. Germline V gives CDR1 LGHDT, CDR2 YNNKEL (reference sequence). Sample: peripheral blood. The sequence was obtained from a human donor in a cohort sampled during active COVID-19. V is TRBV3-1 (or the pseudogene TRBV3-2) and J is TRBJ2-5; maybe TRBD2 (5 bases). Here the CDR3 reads CASSQAGSETQYF. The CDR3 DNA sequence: TGTGCCAGCAGCCAGGCGGGTTCGGAGACCCAGTACTTC.